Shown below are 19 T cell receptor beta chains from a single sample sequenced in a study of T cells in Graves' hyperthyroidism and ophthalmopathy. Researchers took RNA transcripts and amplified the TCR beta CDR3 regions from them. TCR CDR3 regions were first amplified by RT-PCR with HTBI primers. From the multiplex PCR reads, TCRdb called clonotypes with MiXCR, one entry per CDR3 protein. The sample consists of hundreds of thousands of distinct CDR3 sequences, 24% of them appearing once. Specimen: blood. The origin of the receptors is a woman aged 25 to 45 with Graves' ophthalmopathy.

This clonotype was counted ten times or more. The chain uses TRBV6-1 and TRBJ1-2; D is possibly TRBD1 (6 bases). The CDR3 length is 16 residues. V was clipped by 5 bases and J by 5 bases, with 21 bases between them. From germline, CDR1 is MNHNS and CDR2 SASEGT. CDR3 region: CASSTLTLQGEYGYTF. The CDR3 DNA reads TGTGCCAGCAGTACCCTAACTCTACAGGGAGAGTATGGCTACACCTTC.

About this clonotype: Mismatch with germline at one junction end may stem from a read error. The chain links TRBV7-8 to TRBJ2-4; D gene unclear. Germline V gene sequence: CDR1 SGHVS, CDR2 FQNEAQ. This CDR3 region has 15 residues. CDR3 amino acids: CASSSPIVSKNIKYF. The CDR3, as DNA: TGTGCCAGCAGCTCCCCAATTGTATCCAAAAACATTAAGTACTTC.

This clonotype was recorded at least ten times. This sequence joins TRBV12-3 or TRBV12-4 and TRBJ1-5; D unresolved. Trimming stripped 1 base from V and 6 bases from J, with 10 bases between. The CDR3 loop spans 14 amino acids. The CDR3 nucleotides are TGTGCCAGCAGTTTAGTGGCCCTTGGTCAGCCCCAGCATTTT. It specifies CASSLVALGQPQHF.

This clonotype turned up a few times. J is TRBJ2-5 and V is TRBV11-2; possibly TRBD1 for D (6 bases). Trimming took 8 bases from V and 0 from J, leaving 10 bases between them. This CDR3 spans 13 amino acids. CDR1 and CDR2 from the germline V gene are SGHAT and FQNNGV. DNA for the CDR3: TGTGCCAGCGGGGGCAGCTACCAAGAGACCCAGTACTTC. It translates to CASGGSYQETQYF.

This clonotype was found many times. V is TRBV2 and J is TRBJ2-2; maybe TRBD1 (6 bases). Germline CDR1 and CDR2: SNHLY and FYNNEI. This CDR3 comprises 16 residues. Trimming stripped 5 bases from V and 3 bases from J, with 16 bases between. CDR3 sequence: CASSTGIILDTGELFF. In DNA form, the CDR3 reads TGTGCCAGCAGTACAGGGATAATACTCGACACCGGGGAGCTGTTTTTT.

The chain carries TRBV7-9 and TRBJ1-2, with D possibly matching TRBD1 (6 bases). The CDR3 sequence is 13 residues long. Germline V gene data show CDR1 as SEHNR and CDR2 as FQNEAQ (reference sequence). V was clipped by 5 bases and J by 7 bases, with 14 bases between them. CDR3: CASSQTGQGGYTF. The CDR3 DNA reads TGTGCCAGCAGCCAAACAGGGCAAGGTGGCTACACCTTC.

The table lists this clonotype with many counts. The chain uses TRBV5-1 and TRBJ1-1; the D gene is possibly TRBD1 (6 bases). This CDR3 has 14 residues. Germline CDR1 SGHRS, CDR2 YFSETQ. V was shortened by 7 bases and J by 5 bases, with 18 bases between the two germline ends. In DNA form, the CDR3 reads TGCGCCAGCGGGGAGGGACATCTTTGGACTGAAGCTTTCTTT. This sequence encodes CASGEGHLWTEAFF.

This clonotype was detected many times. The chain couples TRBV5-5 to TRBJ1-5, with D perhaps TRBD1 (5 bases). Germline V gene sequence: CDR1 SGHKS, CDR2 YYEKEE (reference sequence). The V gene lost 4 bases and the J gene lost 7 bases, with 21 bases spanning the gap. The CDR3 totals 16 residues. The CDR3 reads CASSLFLGGLGQPQHF. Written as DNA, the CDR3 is TGTGCCAGCAGCCTTTTCCTTGGGGGACTCGGCCAGCCCCAGCATTTT.

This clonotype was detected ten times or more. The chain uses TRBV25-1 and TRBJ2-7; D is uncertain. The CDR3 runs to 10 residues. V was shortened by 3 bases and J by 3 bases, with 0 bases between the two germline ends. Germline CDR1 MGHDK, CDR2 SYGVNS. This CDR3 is CASSDYEQYF. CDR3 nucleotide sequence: TGTGCCAGCAGTGACTACGAGCAGTACTTC.

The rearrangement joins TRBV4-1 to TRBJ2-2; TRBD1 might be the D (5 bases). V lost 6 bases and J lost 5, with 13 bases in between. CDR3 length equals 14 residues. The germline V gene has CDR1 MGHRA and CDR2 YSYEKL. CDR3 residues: CASSTGGQTGELFF. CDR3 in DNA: TGCGCCAGCAGTACAGGCGGCCAAACCGGGGAGCTGTTTTTT.

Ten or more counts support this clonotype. The CDR3 region is CASSLDRWFGGNTEAFF. The CDR3 coding sequence is TGTGCCAGCAGTTTAGACAGGTGGTTTGGAGGGAATACTGAAGCTTTCTTT. The chain carries TRBV12-3 or TRBV12-4 and TRBJ1-1, with a tentative D call TRBD1 (5 bases). This CDR3 region has 17 residues. V was shortened by 1 base and J by 5 bases, with 20 bases between the two germline ends.

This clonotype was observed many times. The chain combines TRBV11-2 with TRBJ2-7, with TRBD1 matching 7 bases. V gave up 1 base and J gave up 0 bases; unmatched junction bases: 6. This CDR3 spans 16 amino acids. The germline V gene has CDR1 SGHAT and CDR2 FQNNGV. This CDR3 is CASSLVTGTVSYEQYF. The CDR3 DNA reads TGTGCCAGCAGCTTAGTAACGGGGACAGTCTCCTACGAGCAGTACTTC.

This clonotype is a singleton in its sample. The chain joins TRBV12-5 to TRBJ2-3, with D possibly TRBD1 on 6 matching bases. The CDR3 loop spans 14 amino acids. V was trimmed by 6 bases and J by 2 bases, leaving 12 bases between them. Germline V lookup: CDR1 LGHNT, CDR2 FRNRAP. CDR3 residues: CASGEGGYTDTQYF. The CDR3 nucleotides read TGTGCTAGTGGGGAAGGGGGTTACACAGATACGCAGTATTTT.

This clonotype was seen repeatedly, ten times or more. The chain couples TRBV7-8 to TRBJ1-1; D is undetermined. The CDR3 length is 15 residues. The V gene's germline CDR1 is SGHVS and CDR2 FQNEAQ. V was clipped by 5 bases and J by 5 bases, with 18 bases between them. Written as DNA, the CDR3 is TGTGCCAGCAGCCTCCGCGAAGGGCGTTGGACTGAAGCTTTCTTT. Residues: CASSLREGRWTEAFF.

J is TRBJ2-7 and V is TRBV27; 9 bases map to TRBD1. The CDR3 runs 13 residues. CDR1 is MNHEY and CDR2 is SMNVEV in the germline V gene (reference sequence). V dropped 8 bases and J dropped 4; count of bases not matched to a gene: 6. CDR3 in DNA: TGTGCCAGCCAACCGACAGGGGGGTACGAGCAGTACTTC. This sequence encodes CASQPTGGYEQYF.

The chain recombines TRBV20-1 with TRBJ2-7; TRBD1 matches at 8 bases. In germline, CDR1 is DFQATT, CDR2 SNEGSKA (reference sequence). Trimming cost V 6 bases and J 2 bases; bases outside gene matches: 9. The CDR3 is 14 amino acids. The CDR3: CSAPRTGQAYEQYF. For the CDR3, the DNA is TGCAGTGCCCCACGGACAGGGCAGGCCTACGAGCAGTACTTC.

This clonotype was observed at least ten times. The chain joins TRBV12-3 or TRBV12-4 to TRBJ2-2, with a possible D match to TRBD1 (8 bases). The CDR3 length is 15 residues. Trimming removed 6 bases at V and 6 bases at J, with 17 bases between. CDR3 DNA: TGTGCCAGCAGCCCCGCACAGGGGGGGTCCGGGGAGCTGTTTTTT. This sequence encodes CASSPAQGGSGELFF.

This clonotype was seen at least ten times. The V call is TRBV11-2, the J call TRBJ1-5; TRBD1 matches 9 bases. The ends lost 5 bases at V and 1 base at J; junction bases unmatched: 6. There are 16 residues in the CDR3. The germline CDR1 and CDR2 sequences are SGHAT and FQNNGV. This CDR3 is CASSAGTGLSNQPQHF. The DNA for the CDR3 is TGTGCCAGCAGCGCTGGGACAGGGCTGAGCAATCAGCCCCAGCATTTT.

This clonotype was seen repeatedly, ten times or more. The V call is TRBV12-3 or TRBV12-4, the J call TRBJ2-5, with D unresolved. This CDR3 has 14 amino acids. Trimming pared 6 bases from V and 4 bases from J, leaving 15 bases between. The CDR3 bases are TGTGCCAGCAGCCCGGACCACCCGATAGAGACCCAGTACTTC. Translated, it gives CASSPDHPIETQYF.